This TCR beta chain was sequenced in a study of human T cells and chemical hapten exposure. The CDR3 is made up of 18 amino acids. Germline V gene sequence: CDR1 MNHGY, CDR2 SAAAGT. After removal of 0 bases from V and 4 bases from J, the junction contained 11 bases not matched to a gene. TCRdb re-derived calls from the RACE reads in MiXCR, one entry per CDR3 protein. The table records tens of thousands of distinct CDR3 sequences, around 13% of them present only once. Specified time point: pre-sensitization, week 0. This sample's treatment: therapeutic diphenylcyclopropenone sensitization with weekly scalp DPC.

The starting material was whole blood, obtained in connection with sensitization to the hapten diphenylcyclopropenone (DPC). The rearrangement links TRBV6-8 to TRBJ2-5, with 10 positions matching TRBD2. The receptor's source is a woman aged 45 to 65 with alopecia areata. Some clones in this sample may be carry-over from other donors' samples. The CDR3 region is CASSYSSGRACPRETQYF. The DNA of the CDR3 is TGTGCCAGCAGTTACTCAAGCGGGAGGGCCTGTCCCAGAGAGACCCAGTACTTC.